These 30 T cell receptor beta chains were all obtained from the same sample, sequenced in a study of CD4 T cells in relation to SARS-CoV-2 and coronaviruses. Sequenced by immunoSEQ multiplex PCR; TCRdb stores in-frame clones only, minus some. The sample yields 20,000 to 25,000 clones, about three quarters seen once. These receptors' antigens are unknown. The unexposed donors gave CD4+ T cells in about 2011-2018, prior to COVID-19. Isolation of CD4+ T cells took place after about 10 days in culture. The material sequenced was CD4+ T cells from PBMCs, cultured in vitro. Receptor source: a human donor in good health.

This chain joins TRBV11-2 and TRBJ1-2; 9 positions match TRBD1. This CDR3 comprises 13 residues. The V segment lost 3 bases and the J segment 6 bases; nucleotides outside the gene matches: 2. The V gene's germline CDR1 is SGHAT and CDR2 FQNNGV. The CDR3 reads CASSFTGGDGYTF. The CDR3 region has the DNA TGTGCCAGCAGCTTCACAGGGGGCGATGGCTACACCTTC.

The J gene is TRBJ1-6, the V gene TRBV5-6, with D hard to call. The V end was cut by 2 bases, the J end by 2 bases, with 14 bases between. This CDR3 has 17 amino acids. Germline lookup yields CDR1 SGHDT and CDR2 YYEEEE. This CDR3 is CASSFVSFGPYNSPLHF. CDR3 nucleotides: TGTGCCAGCAGCTTCGTTTCTTTCGGACCCTATAATTCACCCCTCCACTTT.

This sequence joins TRBV7-2 and TRBJ2-5; D is possibly TRBD2 (6 bases). CDR3 size: 14 residues. In germline, CDR1 is SGHTA, CDR2 FQGNSA. Trimming removed 6 bases from V and 0 bases from J, with 11 bases in between. The CDR3 DNA sequence: TGTGCCAGCAGACGGGACTCGAACCAAGAGACCCAGTACTTC. The encoded protein is CASRRDSNQETQYF. The whole variable domain, remainder taken from reference TRBV7-2 and TRBJ2-5, is GAGVSQSPSNKVTEKGKDVELRCDPISGHTALYWYRQSLGQGLEFLIYFQGNSAPDKSGLPSDRFSAERTGGSVSTLTIQRTQQEDSAVYLCASRRDSNQETQYFGPGTRLLVL.

This chain links TRBV7-2 with TRBJ1-6; 7 bases agree with TRBD1. This CDR3 has 15 residues. The V gene end was trimmed by 5 bases and the J gene end by 4 bases; junction bases not matched to a gene: 5. Germline CDR1 is SGHTA and CDR2 is FQGNSA. The chain's CDR3 is CASSLTGDYNSPLHF. CDR3 nucleotides: TGTGCCAGCAGCCTCACAGGGGATTATAATTCACCCCTCCACTTT.

This clone was seen a handful of times. The V gene is TRBV4-2, the J gene TRBJ1-6, with unresolved D. The CDR3 consists of 20 residues. From germline, CDR1 is LGHNA and CDR2 YNFKEQ. V was pared by 1 base and J by 0 bases, with 19 bases between. The CDR3 spells CASSQGVQEQASSYNSPLHF. The CDR3 bases are TGTGCCAGCAGCCAAGGAGTCCAGGAGCAGGCGAGCTCCTATAATTCACCCCTCCACTTT.

The genes are TRBV7-2 and TRBJ2-7; 7 bases agree with TRBD1. V dropped 5 bases and J dropped 4; count of bases not matched to a gene: 14. The CDR3 totals 16 residues. CDR1 is SGHTA and CDR2 is FQGNSA in the germline V gene. This chain's CDR3 is CASSPRGGGQQYEQYF. The CDR3 bases are TGTGCCAGCAGCCCCCGCGGTGGGGGACAGCAGTACGAGCAGTACTTC.

This clone was seen a handful of times. The rearrangement uses TRBV12-5 and TRBJ2-2; the D gene is possibly TRBD1 (7 bases). This CDR3 has 15 amino acids. The ends were cut back, 7 bases at V and 0 bases at J, with 12 bases in the middle. CDR1 and CDR2 (germline): LGHNT, FRNRAP. The DNA for the CDR3 is TGTGCTAGTGCCCAGGGGGGCCCGAACACCGGGGAGCTGTTTTTT. Residues: CASAQGGPNTGELFF.

The chain links TRBV5-4 to TRBJ2-3, with 8 bases lining up with TRBD1. J gave up 8 bases and V 5 bases, and 13 bases lay outside the gene matches. This CDR3 comprises 15 residues. Germline V gene lookup returns CDR1 SGHNT and CDR2 YYREEE (reference sequence). CDR3 residues: CASRARQGSVGTQYF. In DNA, the CDR3 is TGTGCCAGCAGGGCGAGACAGGGGTCCGTTGGTACGCAGTATTTT.

V gene TRBV5-1 combines with J gene TRBJ2-1; D is unresolved. V was shortened by 4 bases and J by 7 bases, with 15 bases between the two germline ends. CDR3 length: 14 residues. Germline V CDR1 and CDR2: SGHRS, YFSETQ. CDR3 loop: CASSRYGSGNEQFF. CDR3 DNA: TGCGCCAGCAGCCGCTACGGATCAGGAAATGAGCAGTTCTTC.

Only a few counts were recorded for this clone. V and J are TRBV5-5 and TRBJ2-7; 9 bases map to TRBD1. Germline V gives CDR1 SGHKS, CDR2 YYEKEE (reference sequence). The CDR3 has 15 residues. V lost 4 bases and J lost 1; bases outside the gene matches: 6. The CDR3 sequence: CASSPGQGRSYEQYF. The CDR3 coding sequence is TGTGCCAGCAGCCCGGGACAGGGTAGGTCCTACGAGCAGTACTTC.

This clone has just one count. V is TRBV19 and J is TRBJ2-5; 7 bases align to TRBD1. The CDR3 spans 13 residues. V lost 5 bases, J lost 5 bases, and 5 bases stayed unmatched. Germline V CDR1 and CDR2: LNHDA, SQIVND (reference sequence). CDR3 nucleotides: TGTGCCAGTAGTTTACAGGGGACGGAGACCCAGTACTTC. Protein sequence: CASSLQGTETQYF. Full variable domain (rest looked up from reference TRBV19 and TRBJ2-5): DGGITQSPKYLFRKEGQNVTLSCEQNLNHDAMYWYRQDPGQGLRLIYYSQIVNDFQKGDIAEGYSVSREKKESFPLTVTSAQKNPTAFYLCASSLQGTETQYFGPGTRLLVL.

The rearrangement joins TRBV4-1 to TRBJ1-4; D not certain. V was clipped by 3 bases and J by 2 bases, with 7 bases between them. CDR1 is MGHRA and CDR2 is YSYEKL in the germline V gene. The CDR3 contains 14 residues. The CDR3 sequence is CASSQSGTNEKLFF. The CDR3 DNA reads TGCGCCAGCAGCCAGTCAGGCACTAATGAAAAACTGTTTTTT.

The chain recombines TRBV5-6 with TRBJ2-1, with D perhaps matching TRBD2 (5 bases). CDR3 size: 15 residues. The V and J ends lost 4 bases and 7 bases respectively, with 18 bases between them. The germline V gene has CDR1 SGHDT and CDR2 YYEEEE. The CDR3 is CASSGDYPIGNEQFF. The CDR3 nucleotides are TGTGCCAGCAGCGGTGACTATCCCATAGGGAATGAGCAGTTCTTC.

This clone appeared once. CDR3 sequence: CASSLGPATQYF. CDR3 DNA: TGTGCCAGCAGCTTAGGGCCAGCTACCCAGTACTTC. The chain couples TRBV7-6 to TRBJ2-5; D remains unclear. V was pared by 1 base and J by 8 bases, with 8 bases between. The germline CDR1 and CDR2 sequences are SGHVS and FNYEAQ. This CDR3 comprises 12 residues.

The chain is built from TRBV11-2 and TRBJ2-4; 11 bases are shared with TRBD2. Germline V gives CDR1 SGHAT, CDR2 FQNNGV. Trimming took 3 bases from V and 1 from J; bases not matched to a gene: 5. This CDR3 comprises 17 residues. The CDR3: CASSFTSGSAAKNIQYF. CDR3 nucleotides: TGTGCCAGCAGCTTTACTAGCGGGAGTGCTGCCAAAAACATTCAGTACTTC.

The V gene is TRBV30, the J gene TRBJ1-5; D is undetermined. Germline loops: CDR1 GTSNPN, CDR2 SVGIG (reference sequence). The CDR3 has 13 residues. V was trimmed by 3 bases and J by 0 bases, leaving 6 bases between them. The CDR3 coding sequence is TGTGCCTGGAGCGTTTATAGCAATCAGCCCCAGCATTTT. Its protein is CAWSVYSNQPQHF.

V usage is TRBV4-3 and J usage is TRBJ2-7; tentative D call: TRBD1 (6 bases). This CDR3 is built from 15 residues. CDR1 LGHNA and CDR2 YSLEER come from the germline V gene. Trimming removed 6 bases from V and 4 bases from J, with 19 bases in between. The CDR3 DNA follows: TGCGCCAGCAGGCAGTTCTCGACAGGAGCTTACGAGCAGTACTTC. Protein sequence: CASRQFSTGAYEQYF.

The chain links TRBV7-2 to TRBJ1-3, with TRBD1 identical over 7 bases. The CDR3 runs to 16 residues. Germline trimming cut 2 bases from V and 0 bases from J; bases unmatched to any gene: 4. Germline CDR1 and CDR2: SGHTA and FQGNSA. CDR3 region: CASSLLQGTSGNTIYF. As DNA, the CDR3 is TGTGCCAGCAGCTTACTACAGGGGACCTCTGGAAACACCATATATTTT.

As regards this clone: At one end, the junction sequence differs from germline, possibly due to a read error. This chain links TRBV27 with TRBJ2-5; 9 nucleotides align to TRBD2. This CDR3 has 17 residues. The germline V gene has CDR1 MNHEY and CDR2 SMNVEV (reference sequence). The CDR3 DNA is TGTGTCAGCAGCTTAGAGGGCGGGAGGGGCCCCTTTGGGACCCAGTACTTC. The encoded protein is CVSSLEGGRGPFGTQYF.

The rearrangement joins TRBV7-2 to TRBJ2-7; 13 bases line up with TRBD2. Germline V gene data show CDR1 as SGHTA and CDR2 as FQGNSA. J was trimmed by 3 bases and V by 5 bases; bases with no gene match: 4. The CDR3 spans 15 residues. The CDR3, as DNA: TGTGCCAGCAGCCAAGGACTAGCGGGAGTCTACGAGCAGTACTTC. Amino acid sequence: CASSQGLAGVYEQYF.

The rearrangement uses TRBV19 and TRBJ2-2; no reliable D call. The CDR3 runs to 14 residues. Between the trimmed V and J ends, which lost 5 bases and 4 bases, there was a span of 11 bases. Per germline, CDR1 LNHDA and CDR2 SQIVND (reference sequence). As DNA, the CDR3 is TGTGCCAGTAGTCCATCCGGGCTCACCGGGGAGCTGTTTTTT. It codes for CASSPSGLTGELFF.

This rearrangement joins TRBV2 to TRBJ1-4; D is possibly TRBD1 (6 bases). The CDR3 length is 15 residues. Germline-derived CDR1 and CDR2 are SNHLY and FYNNEI. The V end lost 5 bases, the J end lost 0 bases, and 10 bases lay between the germline ends. The CDR3 here is CASSQGLATNEKLFF. CDR3 DNA sequence: TGTGCCAGCAGTCAGGGGCTCGCAACTAATGAAAAACTGTTTTTT.

The chain recombines TRBV5-1 with TRBJ2-6; 15 nucleotides match TRBD2. Germline values: CDR1 SGHRS, CDR2 YFSETQ. CDR3 length equals 19 residues. The V and J ends lost 4 bases and 2 bases, in that order; junction bases with no gene match: 7. Written as DNA, the CDR3 is TGCGCCAGCAGCAGCGGGACTAGCGGGGGGCTCCCTGGGGCCAACGTCCTGACTTTC. It translates to CASSSGTSGGLPGANVLTF.

This chain connects TRBV30 to TRBJ1-4; D unclear. V was trimmed by 3 bases and J by 3 bases, leaving 14 bases between them. The germline CDR1 and CDR2 sequences are GTSNPN and SVGIG (reference sequence). The CDR3 is made up of 15 amino acids. CDR3 in DNA: TGTGCCTGGAGCCGGAGTGGGAGAGCTAATGAAAAACTGTTTTTT. It translates to CAWSRSGRANEKLFF.

The chain couples TRBV7-2 to TRBJ2-5; the match to TRBD2 covers 15 bases. The germline CDR1 and CDR2 sequences are SGHTA and FQGNSA. This CDR3 spans 17 amino acids. Trimming removed 0 bases from V and 5 bases from J; junction bases left unmatched: 4. CDR3 amino acids: CASSLAGLAGGRETQYF. Here the CDR3 DNA reads TGTGCCAGCAGCTTAGCGGGACTAGCGGGGGGCAGGGAGACCCAGTACTTC.

This chain links TRBV4-2 with TRBJ2-1, with 8 bases matching TRBD2. The germline V gene encodes CDR1 LGHNA and CDR2 YNFKEQ. V lost 1 base to trimming and J lost 6 bases; unmatched junction nucleotides: 5. The CDR3 totals 15 residues. CDR3 sequence reads: CASSQASSGSNEQFF. CDR3 nucleotides: TGTGCCAGCAGCCAAGCGTCAAGCGGGAGCAATGAGCAGTTCTTC.

CDR3 sequence reads: CASSERGLGGGYTF. Here the CDR3 DNA reads TGTGCCAGCAGTGAACGGGGACTCGGAGGTGGCTACACCTTC. The V and J genes are TRBV6-1 and TRBJ1-2; a weak D match, TRBD1 (5 bases). The V gene's germline CDR1 is MNHNS and CDR2 SASEGT. Trimming removed 2 bases at V and 7 bases at J, with 14 bases between. The CDR3 contains 14 residues.

The CDR3 loop reads CASSSGPGNLLNSPLHF. As DNA, the CDR3 is TGTGCCAGCAGCTCTGGGCCGGGGAACCTCTTGAATTCACCCCTCCACTTT. The chain recombines TRBV5-4 with TRBJ1-6; no clear D gene. This CDR3 comprises 17 residues. Trimming took off 3 bases at V and 7 bases at J, with 20 bases between the two ends. Germline CDR1 is SGHNT and CDR2 is YYREEE (reference sequence).

V is TRBV5-6 and J is TRBJ1-5; no clear D gene. V was clipped by 0 bases and J by 0 bases, with 7 bases between them. The CDR3 totals 15 residues. The germline CDR1 and CDR2 sequences are SGHDT and YYEEEE. CDR3 residues: CASSLGGYSNQPQHF. DNA for the CDR3: TGTGCCAGCAGCTTGGGTGGCTATAGCAATCAGCCCCAGCATTTT.

J is TRBJ2-7 and V is TRBV11-2, with D unclear. The CDR3 consists of 14 residues. Germline lookup yields CDR1 SGHAT and CDR2 FQNNGV. V lost 4 bases and J lost 0, with 10 bases in between. The CDR3 reads CASSSGFSSYEQYF. The CDR3 DNA is TGTGCCAGCAGCTCGGGTTTCAGCTCCTACGAGCAGTACTTC. The full variable domain, rest sourced from reference TRBV11-2 and TRBJ2-7, is EAGVAQSPRYKIIEKRQSVAFWCNPISGHATLYWYQQILGQGPKLLIQFQNNGVVDDSQLPKDRFSAERLKGVDSTLKIQPAKLEDSAVYLCASSSGFSSYEQYFGPGTRLTVT.